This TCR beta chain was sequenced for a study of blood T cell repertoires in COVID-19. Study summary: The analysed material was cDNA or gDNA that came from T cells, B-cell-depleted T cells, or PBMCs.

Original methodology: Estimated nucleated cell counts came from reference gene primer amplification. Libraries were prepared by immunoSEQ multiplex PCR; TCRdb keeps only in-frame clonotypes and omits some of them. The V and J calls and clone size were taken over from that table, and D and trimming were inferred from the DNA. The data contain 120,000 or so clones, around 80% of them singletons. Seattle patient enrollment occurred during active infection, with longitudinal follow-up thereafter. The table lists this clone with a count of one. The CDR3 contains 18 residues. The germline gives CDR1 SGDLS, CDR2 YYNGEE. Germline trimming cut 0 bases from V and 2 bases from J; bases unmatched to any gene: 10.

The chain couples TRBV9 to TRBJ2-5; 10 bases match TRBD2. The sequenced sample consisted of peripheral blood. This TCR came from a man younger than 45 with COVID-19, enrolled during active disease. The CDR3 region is CASSVGLAGDGGQETQYF. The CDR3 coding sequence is TGTGCCAGCAGCGTAGGGCTAGCGGGAGATGGGGGGCAAGAGACCCAGTACTTC. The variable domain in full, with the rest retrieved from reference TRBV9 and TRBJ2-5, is DSGVTQTPKHLITATGQRVTLRCSPRSGDLSVYWYQQSLDQGLQFLIQYYNGEERAKGNILERFSAQQFPDLHSELNLSSLELGDSALYFCASSVGLAGDGGQETQYFGPGTRLLVL.